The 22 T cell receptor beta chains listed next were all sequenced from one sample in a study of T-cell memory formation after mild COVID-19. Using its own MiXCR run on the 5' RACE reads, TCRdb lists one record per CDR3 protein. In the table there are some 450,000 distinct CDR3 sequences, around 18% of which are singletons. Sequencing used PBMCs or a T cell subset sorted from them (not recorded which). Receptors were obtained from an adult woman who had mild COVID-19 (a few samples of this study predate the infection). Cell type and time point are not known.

CDR3 sequence: CASGRGGGTDTQYF. Written as DNA, the CDR3 is TGTGCCAGCGGGAGGGGGGGAGGCACAGATACGCAGTATTTT. V usage is TRBV6-6 and J usage is TRBJ2-3; possible D gene TRBD2, 7 bases. CDR3 length: 14 amino acids. Germline V gives CDR1 MNHNY, CDR2 SVGAGI (reference sequence). The germline V and J ends were trimmed by 8 bases and 1 base, with 13 bases remaining between them.

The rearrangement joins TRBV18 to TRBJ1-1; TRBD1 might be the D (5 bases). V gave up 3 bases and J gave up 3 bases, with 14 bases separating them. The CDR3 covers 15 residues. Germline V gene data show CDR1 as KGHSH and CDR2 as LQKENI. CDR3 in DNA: TGTGCCAGCTCACCGCAGAGAGGGGTGGACACTGAAGCTTTCTTT. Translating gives CASSPQRGVDTEAFF. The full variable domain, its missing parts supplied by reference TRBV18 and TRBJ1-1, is NAGVMQNPRHLVRRRGQEARLRCSPMKGHSHVYWYRQLPEEGLKFMVYLQKENIIDESGMPKERFSAEFPKEGPSILRIQQVVRGDSAAYFCASSPQRGVDTEAFFGQGTRLTVV.

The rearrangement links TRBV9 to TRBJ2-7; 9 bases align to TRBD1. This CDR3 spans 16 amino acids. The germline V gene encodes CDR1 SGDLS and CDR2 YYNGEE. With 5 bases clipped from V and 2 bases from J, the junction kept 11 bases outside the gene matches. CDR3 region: CASSSSGTGLTYEQYF. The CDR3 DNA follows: TGTGCCAGCAGTTCCTCCGGGACAGGGTTAACCTACGAGCAGTACTTC.

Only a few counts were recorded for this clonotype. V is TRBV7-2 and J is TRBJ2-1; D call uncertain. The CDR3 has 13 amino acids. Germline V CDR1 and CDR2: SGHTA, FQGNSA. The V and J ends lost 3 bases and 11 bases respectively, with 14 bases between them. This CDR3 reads CASSFPSKSQQFF. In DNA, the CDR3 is TGTGCCAGCAGCTTTCCTTCAAAATCCCAGCAGTTCTTC.

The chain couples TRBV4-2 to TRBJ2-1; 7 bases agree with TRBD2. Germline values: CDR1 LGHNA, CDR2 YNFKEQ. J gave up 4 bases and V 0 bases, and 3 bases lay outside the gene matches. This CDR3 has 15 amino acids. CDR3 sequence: CASSQDRAGYNEQFF. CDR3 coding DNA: TGTGCCAGCAGCCAAGATAGAGCGGGATACAATGAGCAGTTCTTC.

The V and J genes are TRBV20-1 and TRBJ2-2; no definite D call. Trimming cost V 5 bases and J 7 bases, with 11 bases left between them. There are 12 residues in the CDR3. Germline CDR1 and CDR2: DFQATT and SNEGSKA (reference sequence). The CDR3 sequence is CSAQTYGGELFF. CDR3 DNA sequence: TGCAGTGCTCAGACTTACGGCGGGGAGCTGTTTTTT.

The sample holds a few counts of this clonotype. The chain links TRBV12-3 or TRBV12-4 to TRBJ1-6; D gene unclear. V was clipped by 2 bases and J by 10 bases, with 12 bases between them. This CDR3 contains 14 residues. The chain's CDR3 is CASSLTQVASPLHF. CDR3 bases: TGTGCCAGCAGTTTAACGCAAGTGGCCTCACCCCTCCACTTT.

The CDR3 loop is CASSVLRGSDTQYF. For the CDR3, the DNA is TGTGCCAGCAGTGTACTCCGGGGCTCAGATACGCAGTATTTT. The chain recombines TRBV12-3 or TRBV12-4 with TRBJ2-3; D is tentatively TRBD1 or TRBD2 (5 bases each). The CDR3 has 14 amino acids. Between the trimmed V and J ends, which lost 5 bases and 4 bases, there was a span of 13 bases.

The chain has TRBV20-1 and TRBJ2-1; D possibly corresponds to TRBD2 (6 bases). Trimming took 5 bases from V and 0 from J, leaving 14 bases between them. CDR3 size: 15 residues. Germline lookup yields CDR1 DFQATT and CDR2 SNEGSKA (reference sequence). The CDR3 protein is CSAAEEGSSYNEQFF. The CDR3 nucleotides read TGCAGTGCTGCCGAGGAGGGAAGCTCCTACAATGAGCAGTTCTTC.

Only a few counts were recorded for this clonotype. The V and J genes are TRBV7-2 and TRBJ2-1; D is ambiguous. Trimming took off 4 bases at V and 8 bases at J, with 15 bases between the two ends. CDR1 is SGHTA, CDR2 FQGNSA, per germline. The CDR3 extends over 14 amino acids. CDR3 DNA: TGTGCCAGCAGCTCGGCGACAAGGTTGGATGAGCAGTTCTTC. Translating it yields CASSSATRLDEQFF. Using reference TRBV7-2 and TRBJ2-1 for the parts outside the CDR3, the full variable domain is GAGVSQSPSNKVTEKGKDVELRCDPISGHTALYWYRQSLGQGLEFLIYFQGNSAPDKSGLPSDRFSAERTGGSVSTLTIQRTQQEDSAVYLCASSSATRLDEQFFGPGTRLTVL.

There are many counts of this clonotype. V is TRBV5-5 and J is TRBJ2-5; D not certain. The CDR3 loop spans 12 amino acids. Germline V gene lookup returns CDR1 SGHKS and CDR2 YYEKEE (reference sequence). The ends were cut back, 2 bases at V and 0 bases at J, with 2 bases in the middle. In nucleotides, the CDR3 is TGTGCCAGCAGCTTCTACCAAGAGACCCAGTACTTC. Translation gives CASSFYQETQYF.

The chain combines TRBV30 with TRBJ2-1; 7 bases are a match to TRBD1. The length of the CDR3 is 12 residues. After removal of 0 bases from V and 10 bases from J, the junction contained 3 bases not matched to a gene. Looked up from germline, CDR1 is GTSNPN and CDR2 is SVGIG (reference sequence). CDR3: CAWSVGGLEQFF. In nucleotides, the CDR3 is TGTGCCTGGAGTGTAGGGGGCCTAGAGCAGTTCTTC.

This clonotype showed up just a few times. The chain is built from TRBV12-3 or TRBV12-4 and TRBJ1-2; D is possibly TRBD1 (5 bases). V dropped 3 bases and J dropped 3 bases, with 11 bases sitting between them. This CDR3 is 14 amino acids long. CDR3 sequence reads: CASSLVQVDYGYTF. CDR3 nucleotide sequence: TGTGCCAGCAGTTTGGTACAGGTCGACTATGGCTACACCTTC.

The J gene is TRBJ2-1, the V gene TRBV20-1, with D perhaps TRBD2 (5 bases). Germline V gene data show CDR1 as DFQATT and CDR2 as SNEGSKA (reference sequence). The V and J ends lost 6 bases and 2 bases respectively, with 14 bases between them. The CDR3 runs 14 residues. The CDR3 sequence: CSAPPGKAYNEQFF. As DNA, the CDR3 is TGCAGTGCGCCGCCCGGGAAAGCCTACAATGAGCAGTTCTTC.

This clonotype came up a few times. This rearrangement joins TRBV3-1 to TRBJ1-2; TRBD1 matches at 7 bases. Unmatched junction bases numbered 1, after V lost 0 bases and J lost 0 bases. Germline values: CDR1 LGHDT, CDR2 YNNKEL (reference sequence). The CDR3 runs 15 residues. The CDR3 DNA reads TGTGCCAGCAGCCAAGACAGGGGGGCTAACTATGGCTACACCTTC. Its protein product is CASSQDRGANYGYTF.

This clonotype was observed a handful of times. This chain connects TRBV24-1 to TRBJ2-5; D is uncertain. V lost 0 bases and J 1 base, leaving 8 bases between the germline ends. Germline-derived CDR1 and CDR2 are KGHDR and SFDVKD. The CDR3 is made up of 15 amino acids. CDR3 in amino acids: CATSDLRDIQETQYF. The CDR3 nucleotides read TGTGCCACCAGTGATTTGAGGGATATCCAAGAGACCCAGTACTTC.

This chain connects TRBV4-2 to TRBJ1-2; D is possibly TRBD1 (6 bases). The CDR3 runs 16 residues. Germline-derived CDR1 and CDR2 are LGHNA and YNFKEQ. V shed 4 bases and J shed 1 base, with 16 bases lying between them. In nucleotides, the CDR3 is TGTGCCAGCAGCCCACAGACAGGCTCAGATAACTATGGCTACACCTTC. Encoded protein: CASSPQTGSDNYGYTF.

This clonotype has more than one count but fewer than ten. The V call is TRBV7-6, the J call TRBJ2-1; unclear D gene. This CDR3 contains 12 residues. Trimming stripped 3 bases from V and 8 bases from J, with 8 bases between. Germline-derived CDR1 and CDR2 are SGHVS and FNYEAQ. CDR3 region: CASSFGDDEQFF. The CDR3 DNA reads TGTGCCAGCAGCTTTGGAGACGATGAGCAGTTCTTC.

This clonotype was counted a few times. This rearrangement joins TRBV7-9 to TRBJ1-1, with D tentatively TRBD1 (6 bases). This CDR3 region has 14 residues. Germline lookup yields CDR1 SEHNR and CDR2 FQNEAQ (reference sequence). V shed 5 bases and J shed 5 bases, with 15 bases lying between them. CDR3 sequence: CASSSREGGTEAFF. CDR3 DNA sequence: TGTGCCAGCAGCAGCAGGGAAGGGGGTACTGAAGCTTTCTTT.

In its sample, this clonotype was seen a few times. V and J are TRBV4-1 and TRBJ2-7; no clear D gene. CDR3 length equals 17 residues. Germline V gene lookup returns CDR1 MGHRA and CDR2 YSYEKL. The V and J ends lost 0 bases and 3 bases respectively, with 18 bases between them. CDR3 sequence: CASSQDWRTLGVYEQYF. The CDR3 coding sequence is TGCGCCAGCAGCCAAGATTGGCGTACGTTGGGTGTCTACGAGCAGTACTTC.

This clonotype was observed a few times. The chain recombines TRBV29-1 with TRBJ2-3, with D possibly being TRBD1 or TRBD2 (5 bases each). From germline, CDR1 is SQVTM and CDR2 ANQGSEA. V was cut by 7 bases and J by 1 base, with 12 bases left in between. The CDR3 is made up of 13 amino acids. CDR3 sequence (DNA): TGCAGCGGGATACTAGGGGGCACAGATACGCAGTATTTT. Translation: CSGILGGTDTQYF.

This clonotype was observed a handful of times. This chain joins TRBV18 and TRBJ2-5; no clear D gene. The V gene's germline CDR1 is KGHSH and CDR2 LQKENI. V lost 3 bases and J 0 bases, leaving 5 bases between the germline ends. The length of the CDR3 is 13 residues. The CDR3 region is CASSPANQETQYF. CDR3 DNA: TGTGCCAGCTCACCGGCGAACCAAGAGACCCAGTACTTC.